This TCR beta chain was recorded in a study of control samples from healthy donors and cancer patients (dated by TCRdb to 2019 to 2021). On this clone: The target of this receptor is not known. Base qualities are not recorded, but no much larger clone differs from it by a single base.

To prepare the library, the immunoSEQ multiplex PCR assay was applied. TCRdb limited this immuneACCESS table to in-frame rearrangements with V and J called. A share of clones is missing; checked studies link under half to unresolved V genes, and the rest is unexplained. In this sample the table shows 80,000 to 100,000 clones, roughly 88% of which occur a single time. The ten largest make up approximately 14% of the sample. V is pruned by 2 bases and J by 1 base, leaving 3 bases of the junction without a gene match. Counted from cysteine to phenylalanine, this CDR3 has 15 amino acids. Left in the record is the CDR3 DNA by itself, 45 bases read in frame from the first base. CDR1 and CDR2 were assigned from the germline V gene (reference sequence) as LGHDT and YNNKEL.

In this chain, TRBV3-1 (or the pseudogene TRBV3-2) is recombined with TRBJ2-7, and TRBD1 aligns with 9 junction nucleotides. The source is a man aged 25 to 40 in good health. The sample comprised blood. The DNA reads TGTGCCAGCAGCCAAAAGACAGGGGGGTCCTACGAGCAGTACTTC. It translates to CASSQKTGGSYEQYF.